Listed below are T cell receptor beta chains from one sample, sequenced in a study of control samples from healthy donors and cancer patients. Here immunoSEQ multiplex PCR was the method, and the copy in TCRdb shows in-frame clones only, minus some. Found here are 100,000 to 150,000 clones, about 90% of them singletons; the top ten hold around 7.6%. The sequencing sample was made of PBMCs. All receptors derive from a man aged 50 or older with head and neck cancer. The CDR3 runs from the conserved cysteine through the conserved F or W. The D gene is left open where the match is weak. Size values are once, few and many counts, or a class for expanded clones, and some rows have none.

size	J	length	V	D	CDR3	DNA
NA	TRBJ2-7	15	TRBV27	NA	CASSLSGFGDYEQYF	TGTGCCAGCAGTTTATCTGGTTTCGGGGATTACGAGCAGTACTTC
NA	TRBJ2-7	15	TRBV5-8	NA	CASSSGDLLTYEQYF	TGTGCCAGCAGCTCCGGGGACCTGTTAACCTACGAGCAGTACTTC
NA	TRBJ1-3	15	TRBV19	NA	CASNLRDTSGNTIYF	TGTGCCAGTAACCTACGGGACACCTCTGGAAACACCATATATTTT
NA	TRBJ1-1	13	TRBV5-6	TRBD1	CASRYRGRTEAFF	TGTGCCAGCAGGTACAGGGGAAGGACTGAAGCTTTCTTT
once	TRBJ2-2	15	TRBV3-1/TRBV3-2	NA	CASSQGTQATGELFF	TGTGCCAGCAGCCAAGGGACACAAGCCACCGGGGAGCTGTTTTTT
NA	TRBJ2-7	18	TRBV7-9	TRBD2	CASSSRTSVSTFGYEQYF	TGTGCCAGCAGCTCCCGAACTAGCGTCTCTACGTTTGGCTACGAGCAGTACTTC
NA	TRBJ2-1	17	TRBV10-3	TRBD1	CAISNTKGQGADNEQFF	TGTGCCATCAGTAACACCAAGGGACAGGGGGCCGACAATGAGCAGTTCTTC
NA	TRBJ2-2	16	TRBV15	TRBD2	CATSATSGGDTGELFF	TGTGCCACCAGCGCAACGAGCGGGGGGGACACCGGGGAGCTGTTTTTT
NA	TRBJ2-1	17	TRBV5-6	TRBD2	CASSPGGLVSSYNEQFF	TGTGCCAGCAGCCCCGGGGGACTAGTGAGCTCCTACAATGAGCAGTTCTTC
NA	TRBJ2-5	15	TRBV4-1	NA	CASSLEWGVAETQYF	TGCGCCAGCAGCTTAGAATGGGGGGTTGCGGAGACCCAGTACTTC
NA	TRBJ1-1	14	TRBV6-2/TRBV6-3	TRBD1	CASSLDRMNTEAFF	TGTGCCAGCAGTTTGGACAGGATGAACACTGAAGCTTTCTTT
NA	TRBJ2-1	14	TRBV29-1	NA	CSVDLLGQDNEQFF	TGCAGCGTTGACCTTCTCGGCCAGGACAATGAGCAGTTCTTC
NA	TRBJ1-1	13	TRBV5-1	NA	CASSVDRNTEAFF	TGCGCCAGCAGCGTTGACAGGAACACTGAAGCTTTCTTT
NA	TRBJ2-1	16	TRBV5-1	TRBD2	CASTNSTSGSRDEQFF	TGCGCCAGCACAAACTCGACTAGCGGGAGTAGAGATGAGCAGTTCTTC
NA	TRBJ2-1	11	TRBV7-9	NA	CASSPPGEQFF	TGTGCCAGCAGCCCCCCGGGAGAGCAGTTCTTC
NA	TRBJ1-2	11	TRBV20-1	NA	CSAREHYGYTF	TGCAGTGCTAGAGAGCACTATGGCTACACCTTC
NA	TRBJ2-1	14	TRBV28	NA	CASIKAGSRNEQFF	TGTGCCAGCATAAAGGCGGGATCTAGGAATGAGCAGTTCTTC
NA	TRBJ2-7	18	TRBV7-2	NA	CASSLFGVIISDSYEQYF	TGTGCCAGCAGCTTATTCGGGGTAATAATATCCGACTCCTACGAGCAGTACTTC
NA	TRBJ2-1	15	TRBV6-2/TRBV6-3	TRBD1	CASSYRGPSYNEQFF	TGTGCCAGCAGTTACAGGGGGCCCTCCTACAATGAGCAGTTCTTC
NA	TRBJ2-1	13	TRBV30	NA	CAWSVNQDSEQFF	TGTGCCTGGAGTGTGAATCAGGATAGTGAGCAGTTCTTC
NA	TRBJ2-7	11	TRBV30	NA	CAWDEGTEQYF	TGTGCCTGGGACGAGGGTACCGAGCAGTACTTC
once	TRBJ1-2	13	TRBV5-5	NA	CASSSRPLRGYTF	TGTGCCAGCAGCTCCCGGCCTTTGAGGGGCTACACCTTC
NA	TRBJ2-1	11	TRBV11-2	NA	CASSLNNEQFF	TGTGCCAGCAGCCTCAACAATGAGCAGTTCTTC
few	TRBJ1-5	17	TRBV19	TRBD1	CASSPWTGDYSNQPQHF	TGTGCCAGTAGTCCCTGGACAGGGGATTATAGCAATCAGCCCCAGCATTTT
NA	TRBJ2-1	13	TRBV5-4	NA	CASSAGGYNEQFF	TGTGCCAGCAGCGCCGGGGGTTACAATGAGCAGTTCTTC
NA	TRBJ2-1	16	TRBV18	TRBD1	CASSPERTGSANEQFF	TGTGCCAGCTCACCAGAGCGGACAGGGTCGGCGAATGAGCAGTTCTTC
NA	TRBJ2-5	16	TRBV24-1	TRBD2	CATSDPPSGSPETQYF	TGTGCCACCAGTGATCCCCCTAGCGGGAGCCCAGAGACCCAGTACTTC
NA	TRBJ2-7	14	TRBV7-9	NA	CASSLRGAAHEQYF	TGTGCCAGCAGCTTACGAGGGGCCGCCCACGAGCAGTACTTC
few	TRBJ1-1	14	TRBV7-8	NA	CASSLVGGGTEAFF	TGTGCCAGCAGCTTAGTCGGTGGTGGCACTGAAGCTTTCTTT
NA	TRBJ1-4	13	TRBV7-2	NA	CASRREDPEKLFF	TGTGCCAGCAGACGGGAGGACCCCGAAAAACTGTTTTTT
NA	TRBJ2-7	18	TRBV11-2	TRBD2	CASSLTPPGSGSYYEQYF	TGTGCCAGCAGCTTAACCCCTCCTGGGAGCGGGAGTTATTACGAGCAGTACTTC
NA	TRBJ1-1	14	TRBV9	NA	CASSPQGTNTEAFF	TGTGCCAGCAGCCCACAGGGTACGAACACTGAAGCTTTCTTT
NA	TRBJ1-2	14	TRBV27	TRBD1	CASSAGTGGDGYTF	TGTGCCAGCAGTGCCGGGACAGGGGGGGATGGCTACACCTTC
NA	TRBJ2-7	14	TRBV9	NA	CASSVATNSYEQYF	TGTGCCAGCAGCGTAGCGACCAACTCCTACGAGCAGTACTTC
NA	TRBJ1-6	15	TRBV18	NA	CASSLLPSDNSPLHF	TGTGCCAGCTCACTACTACCTTCAGATAATTCACCCCTCCACTTT
NA	TRBJ1-2	15	TRBV5-6	TRBD1	CASSFPGQGFAGYTF	TGTGCCAGCAGCTTTCCGGGACAGGGGTTTGCGGGCTACACCTTC
once	TRBJ1-1	12	TRBV5-8	NA	CASSLWVTEAFF	TGTGCCAGCAGCTTGTGGGTGACTGAAGCTTTCTTT
NA	TRBJ2-7	15	TRBV6-4	TRBD2	CASSDSQRGLYEQYF	TGTGCCAGCAGTGACTCCCAGCGGGGACTCTACGAGCAGTACTTC
NA	TRBJ1-2	15	TRBV28	TRBD1	CASRPRDRVFYGYTF	TGTGCCAGCAGGCCCCGGGACAGGGTATTCTATGGCTACACCTTC
once	TRBJ2-1	17	TRBV29-1	NA	CSVEDSGVHPFVDEQFF	TGCAGCGTTGAAGATTCGGGGGTCCACCCTTTCGTCGATGAGCAGTTCTTC
NA	TRBJ2-7	13	TRBV6-5	NA	CASIHRAPYEQYF	TGTGCCAGCATACACCGGGCCCCCTACGAGCAGTACTTC
NA	TRBJ1-2	12	TRBV6-5	NA	CASSPTSYGYTF	TGTGCCAGCAGTCCTACATCTTATGGCTACACCTTC
NA	TRBJ2-7	16	TRBV18	NA	CASSPPGLGLPYEQYF	TGTGCCAGCTCACCACCGGGGCTAGGGTTACCCTACGAGCAGTACTTC
NA	TRBJ1-1	13	TRBV10-3	NA	CAISDSGITEAFF	TGTGCCATCAGTGACTCCGGGATCACTGAAGCTTTCTTT
NA	TRBJ2-7	13	TRBV19	NA	CASAGTFTYEQYF	TGTGCCAGTGCCGGGACTTTCACCTACGAGCAGTACTTC